This T cell receptor (beta chain) emerged from a study of blood T cell repertoires in COVID-19. Across the whole study: T cells, B-cell-depleted T cells, or PBMCs provided the cDNA or gDNA that served as material.

Data came from immunoSEQ multiplex PCR; TCRdb stores just in-frame clones and leaves some out. The sample lists 450,000 to 600,000 clones, about 90% seen once, with about 0.75% in the top ten. The CDR3 spans 16 residues. Participants were aged about 18 to 90 years, lived in under 30 US areas, and enrolled virtually. Recovered participants had two consecutive negative NP/OP PCR tests, healthcare professional clearance, or symptom resolution. Sample: PBMCs or T cells enriched from blood (not recorded which). The source is a woman younger than 35 who had recovered from COVID-19. The chain couples TRBV21-1 to TRBJ2-5; TRBD1 is the table's D call, not checked against the DNA. TRBV21-1 is labeled a pseudogene. The CDR3 nucleotides read TGTGCCAGCAGCAAAGAGGGGATAGGGTGGGAAGAGACCCAGTACTTC. Amino acids: CASSKEGIGWEETQYF.